This TCR beta chain was retrieved from a study of T-cell memory formation after mild COVID-19. Overall study results and limits: Day 15 to 85 contracting clones showed balanced CD4/CD8; day 15 to 37 expanders favored CD4+. Of the contracting clones, CD4+ ones lay mainly in CM and EM, and CD8+ ones in EMRA. Cross-reactive memory appears to have joined, as suggested by some responding clones showing up in pre-infection memory.

This clonotype appeared a few times. The antigen is not known. The TCR alpha and TCR beta cDNA libraries, bearing sample barcodes and UMIs, were generated by 5'RACE using constant-segment primers. TCRdb recomputed calls from the 5' RACE reads with MiXCR, one row per CDR3 protein. In the table there are about 88,000 distinct CDR3 sequences, 20% to 25% of which are singletons. CDR3 size: 15 residues. The germline V and J ends were trimmed by 1 base and 0 bases, with 8 bases remaining between them. Germline V gene lookup returns CDR1 MGHRA and CDR2 YSYEKL. This chain connects TRBV4-1 to TRBJ2-3; no clear D gene. Sequencing used PBMCs or a T cell subset sorted from them (not recorded which). This receptor was taken from a man younger than 30 who had mild COVID-19 (a few samples of this study predate the infection). Cell type and time point are not known. The CDR3 DNA reads as TGCGCCAGCAGCCAAGTCACCGGGAGCACAGATACGCAGTATTTT. Translation gives CASSQVTGSTDTQYF.